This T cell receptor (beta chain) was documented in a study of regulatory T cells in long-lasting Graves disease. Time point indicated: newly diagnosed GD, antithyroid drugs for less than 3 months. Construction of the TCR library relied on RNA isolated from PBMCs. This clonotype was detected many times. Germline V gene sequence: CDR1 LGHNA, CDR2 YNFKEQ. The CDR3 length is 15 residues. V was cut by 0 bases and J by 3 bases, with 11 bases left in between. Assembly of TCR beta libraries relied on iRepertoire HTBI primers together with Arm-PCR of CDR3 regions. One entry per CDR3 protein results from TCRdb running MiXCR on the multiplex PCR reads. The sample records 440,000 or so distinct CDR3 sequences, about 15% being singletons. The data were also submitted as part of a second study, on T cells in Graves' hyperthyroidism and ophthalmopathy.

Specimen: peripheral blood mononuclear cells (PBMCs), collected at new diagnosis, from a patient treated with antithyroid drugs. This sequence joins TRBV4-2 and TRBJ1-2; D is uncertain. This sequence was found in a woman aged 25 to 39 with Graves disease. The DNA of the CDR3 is TGTGCCAGCAGCCAAGATTCTCCGGGATACTATGGCTACACCTTC. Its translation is CASSQDSPGYYGYTF.